This T cell receptor beta chain was retrieved from a study of blood T cell repertoires in COVID-19. Whole-study context: Italy, Spain and the United States were the sources of the convalescent and acute COVID-19 samples.

Participants spanned ages 18 to 89 years and resided in 24 US areas. The protocol was immunoSEQ multiplex PCR, while the TCRdb copy is restricted to in-frame clones and leaves out a portion. The sample lists approximately 220,000 clones, about four fifths occurring once. The germline gives CDR1 SGHTA, CDR2 FQGTGA. The CDR3 is 14 amino acids. The V gene lost 1 base and the J gene lost 1 base, with 4 bases spanning the gap. The chain employs TRBV7-3 and TRBJ2-2; no reliable D call. Source material: PBMCs or T cells enriched from blood (not recorded which). The TCR originated in a woman aged 40 to 50 who had recovered from COVID-19. This CDR3 reads CASSLNRNTGELFF. Written as DNA, the CDR3 is TGTGCCAGCAGCTTAAACAGGAACACCGGGGAGCTGTTTTTT.